These 6 T cell receptor beta chains were all obtained from the same sample, sequenced in a study of molecular identifiers for immune sequencing clone quantification. TCRdb redid the calling of the PCR reads with MiXCR, one entry per CDR3 protein. In the table there are 45,000 to 55,000 distinct CDR3 sequences, about a third of which are singletons. The sample consisted of naive CD8+ T cells from blood, with Jurkat cell RNA spiked in. Subset of the sample: FACS-sorted CD8+CD4-CCR7+CD45RA+ naive T cells. These receptor sequences come from a human donor in good health. Some libraries in this study had Jurkat cell RNA spiked in.

On this clonotype: With a much larger clone just one base away, this may be a read error. The chain uses TRBV5-5 and TRBJ1-1, with D uncertain. Germline-derived CDR1 and CDR2 are SGHKS and YYEKEE (reference sequence). The CDR3 length is 14 residues. As DNA, the CDR3 is TGTGCCAGCAGCTTGTTGTACACCAACACTGTAGCTTTCTTT. This encodes CASSLLYTNTVAFF.

This chain connects TRBV12-3 or TRBV12-4 to TRBJ2-1; tentatively, D is TRBD1 (6 bases). Trimming cost V 6 bases and J 0 bases, with 9 bases left between them. The length of the CDR3 is 14 residues. The CDR3 reads CASRLGGSYNEQFF. The CDR3 bases are TGTGCCAGCAGGCTAGGGGGCTCCTACAATGAGCAGTTCTTC.

With respect to this clonotype: A read error may produce the germline difference seen at one junction end. V usage is TRBV20-1 and J usage is TRBJ2-1; D not resolved. CDR1 DFQATT and CDR2 SNEGSKA come from the germline V gene (reference sequence). This CDR3 spans 9 amino acids. In DNA form, the CDR3 reads TGCAGCCTCCGGGCTGAGCAGTCCTTC. Amino acids: CSLRAEQSF.

Ten or more counts support this clonotype. V gene TRBV6-6 combines with J gene TRBJ2-5; the D gene is possibly TRBD2 (5 bases). V lost 5 bases and J lost 5, with 18 bases in between. Germline loops: CDR1 MNHNY, CDR2 SVGAGI (reference sequence). This CDR3 has 15 residues. CDR3 bases: TGTGCCAGCAGTGAAAAGAGACTCCGAGGGGAGACCCAGTACTTC. Its translation: CASSEKRLRGETQYF.

In its sample, this clonotype was seen a few times. The J gene is TRBJ2-5, the V gene TRBV21-1. TRBV21-1 is a documented pseudogene. The CDR3 runs 15 residues. The CDR3 is CASSKGRSLQETQYF. The CDR3 bases are TGTGCCAGCAGCAAAGGGCGATCACTACAAGAGACCCAGTACTTC.

This clonotype is a singleton in its sample. It may be a read error: a sequence one base away is much more abundant. The chain employs TRBV5-3 and TRBJ1-2, with a possible D match to TRBD1 (6 bases). TRBV5-3 is an ORF for which the function is uncertain. The CDR3 totals 16 residues. The V and J ends lost 8 bases and 1 base respectively, with 21 bases between them. The CDR3 is CASSMAGGNYNYGYTF. CDR3 DNA sequence: TGTGCCAGCAGCATGGCGGGGGGCAACTATAACTATGGCTACACCTTC.